This passage covers 6 T cell receptor beta chains from one sample sequenced in a study of OX40 agonist ivuxolimab in advanced cancers. Sequenced by immunoSEQ multiplex PCR; TCRdb stores in-frame clones only, minus some. The sample lists around 26,000 clones, 80% to 85% occurring once. The sample here was CD4+ or CD8+ T cells sorted from blood, taken in a trial of the OX40 agonist ivuxolimab. Receptor source: an adult with an advanced solid tumor such as melanoma, head and neck, liver or kidney cancer.

The chain combines TRBV14 with TRBJ2-3, with a tentative D call TRBD1 (6 bases). CDR3 length: 14 residues. Germline CDR1 and CDR2: SGHDN and FVKESK. Trimming took off 4 bases at V and 5 bases at J, with 13 bases between the two ends. The CDR3 bases are TGTGCCAGCAGCCTGCGACAGGCTCTAGATACGCAGTATTTT. Translated: CASSLRQALDTQYF.

Sample share makes this clone medium-sized. The V call is TRBV25-1, the J call TRBJ1-1, with 9 bases matching TRBD1. The CDR3 loop spans 14 amino acids. From germline, CDR1 is MGHDK and CDR2 SYGVNS. The J segment lost 1 base and the V segment lost 3 bases, leaving 0 bases of the junction unmatched. The CDR3 nucleotides are TGTGCCAGCAGTGAGGACAGGGGGAACACTGAAGCTTTCTTT. Translated, it gives CASSEDRGNTEAFF. Filled out from reference TRBV25-1 and TRBJ1-1, the complete variable domain reads EADIYQTPRYLVIGTGKKITLECSQTMGHDKMYWYQQDPGMELHLIHYSYGVNSTEKGDLSSESTVSRIRTEHFPLTLESARPSHTSQYLCASSEDRGNTEAFFGQGTRLTVV.

The chain uses TRBV25-1 and TRBJ1-5, with D possibly matching TRBD1 (5 bases). CDR1 is MGHDK and CDR2 is SYGVNS in the germline V gene. The length of the CDR3 is 15 residues. V was clipped by 4 bases and J by 0 bases, with 10 bases between them. For the CDR3, the DNA is TGTGCCAGCAGTGGGACACCTTATAGCAATCAGCCCCAGCATTTT. It encodes CASSGTPYSNQPQHF. Combining the CDR3 with reference TRBV25-1 and TRBJ1-5 gives the whole variable domain EADIYQTPRYLVIGTGKKITLECSQTMGHDKMYWYQQDPGMELHLIHYSYGVNSTEKGDLSSESTVSRIRTEHFPLTLESARPSHTSQYLCASSGTPYSNQPQHFGDGTRLSIL.

V gene TRBV15 combines with J gene TRBJ2-1; D gene ambiguous. The germline CDR1 and CDR2 sequences are LNHNV and YYDKDF (reference sequence). Trimming removed 7 bases at V and 6 bases at J, with 16 bases between. This CDR3 is built from 14 residues. This CDR3 is CATNPGWSRNEQFF. The CDR3 DNA reads TGTGCCACCAACCCCGGGTGGAGTCGCAATGAGCAGTTCTTC.

This chain uses TRBV5-1 with TRBJ2-7; 11 bases are a match to TRBD1. The CDR3 runs 18 residues. The J segment lost 1 base and the V segment lost 0 bases, leaving 9 bases of the junction unmatched. Germline-derived CDR1 and CDR2 are SGHRS and YFSETQ. The CDR3 spells CASSLGTGGAPPSYEQYF. CDR3 DNA sequence: TGCGCCAGCAGCTTGGGGACAGGGGGCGCCCCCCCTTCCTACGAGCAGTACTTC.

This chain links TRBV29-1 with TRBJ1-2; weak D call: TRBD1 (5 bases). This CDR3 has 12 amino acids. V shed 7 bases and J shed 3 bases, with 12 bases lying between them. Per germline, CDR1 SQVTM and CDR2 ANQGSEA. In DNA form, the CDR3 reads TGCAGCGCCCGGGGGGTCGACTATGGCTACACCTTC. This sequence encodes CSARGVDYGYTF. Combining the CDR3 with reference TRBV29-1 and TRBJ1-2 gives the whole variable domain SAVISQKPSRDICQRGTSLTIQCQVDSQVTMMFWYRQQPGQSLTLIATANQGSEATYESGFVIDKFPISRPNLTFSTLTVSNMSPEDSSIYLCSARGVDYGYTFGSGTRLTVV.